A single sample gave rise to the 26 T cell receptor beta chains below, sequenced in a study of blood T cell repertoires in COVID-19. TCRdb's table, derived via immunoSEQ multiplex PCR, lists solely in-frame clones and lacks some. The table shows about 100,000 clones, with around four fifths occurring only once. Sequences were obtained from peripheral blood. These receptors came from a middle-aged man with active or convalescent COVID-19.

The rearrangement joins TRBV30 to TRBJ2-6; 7 bases match TRBD1. V lost 4 bases, J lost 8 bases, and 8 bases stayed unmatched. This CDR3 is 14 amino acids long. From germline, CDR1 is GTSNPN and CDR2 SVGIG (reference sequence). CDR3 in DNA: TGTGCCTGGACAGTGTCAGGGGGTTCCAACGTCCTGACTTTC. This codes for CAWTVSGGSNVLTF.

This chain links TRBV7-9 with TRBJ1-2, with 8 nucleotides matching TRBD1. The germline CDR1 and CDR2 sequences are SEHNR and FQNEAQ (reference sequence). V lost 5 bases to trimming and J lost 3 bases; unmatched junction nucleotides: 14. The CDR3 sequence is 17 residues long. The CDR3 protein is CASSPGRHTQGDYGYTF. For the CDR3, the DNA is TGTGCCAGCAGCCCAGGACGCCATACACAGGGGGACTATGGCTACACCTTC.

The chain is built from TRBV7-3 and TRBJ2-3; 7 bases align to TRBD1. Germline CDR1 and CDR2: SGHTA and FQGTGA. This CDR3 is 15 amino acids long. V shed 0 bases, J shed 4 bases, and the junction held 4 bases outside the gene matches. This chain's CDR3 is CASSLTRQGADTQYF. DNA of the CDR3: TGTGCCAGCAGCTTAACCCGACAGGGTGCAGATACGCAGTATTTT.

The rearrangement joins TRBV14 to TRBJ1-1; TRBD1 aligns across 7 bases. Looked up from germline, CDR1 is SGHDN and CDR2 is FVKESK. With V trimmed by 2 bases and J by 3 bases, 0 bases remained unmatched. This CDR3 comprises 13 residues. The CDR3 nucleotides read TGTGCCAGCAGCCAAACAGGGGACACTGAAGCTTTCTTT. This gives the protein CASSQTGDTEAFF.

The chain combines TRBV6-5 with TRBJ1-3, with D possibly matching TRBD1 (5 bases). Germline CDR1 and CDR2: MNHEY and SVGAGI. Trimming cost V 4 bases and J 4 bases, with 14 bases left between them. This CDR3 is built from 15 residues. The CDR3 DNA is TGTGCCAGCAGTTGGGGGAGGCAGTCCGGAAACACCATATATTTT. This encodes CASSWGRQSGNTIYF.

The table lists this clone with many counts. This rearrangement joins TRBV28 to TRBJ2-3; 7 nucleotides agree with TRBD1. With 2 bases clipped from V and 3 bases from J, the junction kept 8 bases outside the gene matches. Germline values: CDR1 MDHEN, CDR2 SYDVKM. The CDR3 length is 16 residues. The CDR3 here is CASSLEGAYMTDTQYF. CDR3 DNA sequence: TGTGCCAGCAGTTTAGAGGGGGCATATATGACAGATACGCAGTATTTT.

This sequence joins TRBV9 and TRBJ2-1; D gene ambiguous. The CDR3 is 15 amino acids. The V end lost 0 bases, the J end lost 0 bases, and 7 bases lay between the germline ends. In germline, CDR1 is SGDLS, CDR2 YYNGEE. The CDR3 here is CASSVGQDSYNEQFF. CDR3 DNA: TGTGCCAGCAGCGTAGGTCAGGACTCCTACAATGAGCAGTTCTTC.

The chain combines TRBV27 with TRBJ2-2; 9 bases line up with TRBD1. There are 14 residues in the CDR3. Per germline, CDR1 MNHEY and CDR2 SMNVEV (reference sequence). Trimming cost V 6 bases and J 6 bases; bases outside gene matches: 5. CDR3 DNA: TGTGCCAGCAGGGAACAGGGGGCTTCCGGGGAGCTGTTTTTT. As protein: CASREQGASGELFF.

V is TRBV6-2 or TRBV6-3 and J is TRBJ2-7, with 11 bases aligning to TRBD2. In germline, CDR1 is MNHEY, CDR2 SVGEGT. This CDR3 is built from 13 residues. V lost 4 bases and J lost 8; bases outside the gene matches: 4. As DNA, the CDR3 is TGTGCCAGCAGTTTGACTAGCGGGATAAAGCAGTACTTC. This encodes CASSLTSGIKQYF.

This chain connects TRBV24-1 to TRBJ2-3; 8 bases agree with TRBD1. J gave up 4 bases and V 7 bases, and 3 bases lay outside the gene matches. Germline CDR1 reads KGHDR; CDR2 reads SFDVKD. The CDR3 loop spans 13 amino acids. The CDR3, as DNA: TGTGCCACCAGAGGACAGGGAGCAGATACGCAGTATTTT. It yields the protein CATRGQGADTQYF.

This CDR3 is CASSVDQTNYGYTF. The CDR3 region has the DNA TGTGCCAGCAGCGTAGACCAGACTAACTATGGCTACACCTTC. The rearrangement uses TRBV9 and TRBJ1-2, with D unresolved. Looked up from germline, CDR1 is SGDLS and CDR2 is YYNGEE. Trimming stripped 0 bases from V and 0 bases from J, with 6 bases between. The CDR3 contains 14 residues. The whole variable domain, filled in from reference TRBV9 and TRBJ1-2, reads DSGVTQTPKHLITATGQRVTLRCSPRSGDLSVYWYQQSLDQGLQFLIQYYNGEERAKGNILERFSAQQFPDLHSELNLSSLELGDSALYFCASSVDQTNYGYTFGSGTRLTVV.

The table lists this clone with a count of one. This rearrangement joins TRBV15 to TRBJ1-1; perhaps TRBD1 as D (5 bases). The germline V and J ends were trimmed by 0 bases and 1 base, with 6 bases remaining between them. The CDR3 length is 14 residues. Germline assignment: CDR1 LNHNV and CDR2 YYDKDF (reference sequence). CDR3 DNA: TGTGCCACCAGCAGAGATGGACAGAACACTGAAGCTTTCTTT. Protein: CATSRDGQNTEAFF.

This clone is a singleton in its sample. The rearrangement joins TRBV5-1 to TRBJ1-1, with 9 bases that match TRBD1. The J segment lost 1 base and the V segment lost 0 bases, leaving 10 bases of the junction unmatched. The CDR3 runs 18 residues. The germline V gene encodes CDR1 SGHRS and CDR2 YFSETQ. The CDR3 loop is CASSLGGGQGLRNTEAFF. The CDR3 DNA is TGCGCCAGCAGCTTGGGAGGGGGACAGGGTCTAAGGAACACTGAAGCTTTCTTT.

The genes are TRBV30 and TRBJ1-2, with 9 bases aligning to TRBD1. The junction had 5 bases not matched to a gene; V was cut back by 4 bases and J by 2 bases. This CDR3 has 14 residues. The germline V gene encodes CDR1 GTSNPN and CDR2 SVGIG (reference sequence). The CDR3 spells CAWTRTGGNYGYTF. In nucleotides, the CDR3 is TGTGCCTGGACCAGAACAGGGGGCAACTATGGCTACACCTTC.

The chain recombines TRBV10-1 with TRBJ2-1, with TRBD2 matching over 7 bases. V was clipped by 3 bases and J by 8 bases; unmatched bases: 10. CDR3 length equals 15 residues. Germline CDR1 and CDR2: WNHNN and SYGVQD (reference sequence). The CDR3 protein is CASSDPSLTSDEQFF. The CDR3 bases are TGCGCCAGCAGTGACCCCTCCCTAACTAGCGATGAGCAGTTCTTC.

For the CDR3, the DNA is TGCAGCGTTGGGACTAGCGGCAATGAGCAGTTCTTC. As protein: CSVGTSGNEQFF. The chain has TRBV29-1 and TRBJ2-1; 10 bases match TRBD2. J lost 6 bases, V lost 4 bases, and 0 bases had no gene match. The CDR3 loop spans 12 amino acids. The germline gives CDR1 SQVTM, CDR2 ANQGSEA.

This clone was recorded once. The V gene is TRBV19, the J gene TRBJ1-2, with a tentative D call TRBD1 (5 bases). The CDR3 sequence is 18 residues long. Deletions cut 1 base from V and 4 bases from J, with 22 bases between. Per germline, CDR1 LNHDA and CDR2 SQIVND (reference sequence). In DNA form, the CDR3 reads TGTGCCAGTAGTATAGCTCCCGGGGGAGGGCCTTCATCCTATGGCTACACCTTC. Encoded protein: CASSIAPGGGPSSYGYTF.

This chain links TRBV19 with TRBJ2-5, with 7 bases identical to TRBD1. CDR3 length: 17 residues. V shed 6 bases and J 4 bases; nucleotides not matched to a gene: 17. Germline lookup yields CDR1 LNHDA and CDR2 SQIVND (reference sequence). The DNA for the CDR3 is TGTGCCAGTAGCCGGGACCGGCCAGGGGGATCCGTAGAGACCCAGTACTTC. Protein sequence: CASSRDRPGGSVETQYF.

The chain employs TRBV10-3 and TRBJ2-3; D may be TRBD2 (6 bases). Trimming stripped 5 bases from V and 2 bases from J, with 17 bases between. Germline assignment: CDR1 ENHRY and CDR2 SYGVKD. This CDR3 is built from 16 residues. The CDR3 coding sequence is TGTGCCATCAGTACATTAGCGGAGGGCTACACAGATACGCAGTATTTT. Translated, it gives CAISTLAEGYTDTQYF.

This clone was seen only once. This rearrangement joins TRBV2 to TRBJ2-1, with D unresolved. The germline CDR1 and CDR2 sequences are SNHLY and FYNNEI. V lost 6 bases to trimming and J lost 4 bases, with 4 bases between them. CDR3 length: 11 amino acids. CDR3: CASSVYNEQFF. The CDR3 coding sequence is TGTGCCAGCAGCGTATACAATGAGCAGTTCTTC.

The chain is built from TRBV9 and TRBJ1-5; 8 bases agree with TRBD1. The V and J ends lost 0 bases and 6 bases, in that order; junction bases with no gene match: 5. The CDR3 has 15 residues. CDR1 and CDR2 from the germline V gene are SGDLS and YYNGEE. The CDR3 DNA is TGTGCCAGCAGCGTAGATGGACAGGGAATTCAGCCCCAGCATTTT. It specifies CASSVDGQGIQPQHF.

This clone has ten or more counts. This chain joins TRBV11-3 and TRBJ2-1, with TRBD2 matching over 7 bases. V gave up 7 bases and J gave up 3 bases; unmatched junction bases: 9. Germline loops: CDR1 SGHNT, CDR2 YENEEA. The CDR3 runs to 15 residues. The CDR3 loop is CASTLLSGVYNEQFF. The CDR3 DNA follows: TGTGCCAGCACCCTATTGAGCGGGGTCTACAATGAGCAGTTCTTC.

This chain joins TRBV6-5 and TRBJ1-2, with 9 positions matching TRBD1. V gave up 5 bases and J gave up 4 bases; unmatched junction bases: 8. This CDR3 is 15 amino acids long. In germline, CDR1 is MNHEY, CDR2 SVGAGI. The CDR3 DNA reads TGTGCCAGCAGTCCAAGCCTGGGACAGGGCTATGGCTACACCTTC. Encoded protein: CASSPSLGQGYGYTF.

V gene TRBV11-2 combines with J gene TRBJ2-1; 7 bases agree with TRBD2. The CDR3 loop spans 14 amino acids. V trimming: 1 base; J trimming: 6 bases; junction bases outside the gene matches: 3. CDR1 is SGHAT and CDR2 is FQNNGV in the germline V gene. CDR3: CASSLGGRGNEQFF. The CDR3 region has the DNA TGTGCCAGCAGCTTAGGTGGGAGGGGCAATGAGCAGTTCTTC.

The V and J genes are TRBV27 and TRBJ1-6; D is unclear. The CDR3 is 14 residues long. The V end lost 5 bases, the J end lost 8 bases, and 13 bases lay between the germline ends. Germline V gene sequence: CDR1 MNHEY, CDR2 SMNVEV (reference sequence). CDR3 DNA: TGTGCCAGCAGTCGATGGGAGGGTGATTCACCCCTCCACTTT. It is translated as CASSRWEGDSPLHF.

The chain joins TRBV20-1 to TRBJ1-2; D might be TRBD1 (5 bases). V was clipped by 2 bases and J by 7 bases, with 8 bases between them. The CDR3 covers 11 residues. Germline CDR1 DFQATT, CDR2 SNEGSKA (reference sequence). The DNA for the CDR3 is TGCAGTGCTAGATGGACACTTGGCTACACCTTC. This codes for CSARWTLGYTF.